What follows describes a single T cell receptor beta chain. The data are from a study of beta chain features in type 1 diabetes. This CDR3 has 14 residues. Germline values: CDR1 ENHRY, CDR2 SYGVKD. V gave up 8 bases and J gave up 7 bases; unmatched junction bases: 13. Cell sorting via CD45RO/CCR7/CD25/CD127/CD95/CD27 was performed to obtain CD4+ naive, central memory, regulatory and stem cell-like memory cells. TCRB transcripts that were expressed got sequenced, as all of the isolated RNA had been reverse transcribed. Clones were read by immunoSEQ multiplex PCR, and TCRdb kept only the in-frame ones, dropping some. Among fewer than 900,000 clones, about a sixth were seen once, and the ten largest hold roughly 0.025%.

This clonotype originated in a woman under 30 in good health. The chain combines TRBV10-3 with TRBJ2-7, with 8 bases that match TRBD1. Sample: naive CD4+ T cells from blood. The CDR3 DNA follows: TGTGCCATCCGCGCCGGAGACAGGGGTACGGAGCAGTACTTC. Amino acids: CAIRAGDRGTEQYF.